This T cell receptor beta chain was recovered during a study of T cell repertoires in cytomegalovirus infection. About the study: The authors relied on CMV epitopes, both recently identified HLA-C-restricted and well-studied HLA-B-restricted. Indicated by public TCR beta signatures were CMV infection and matching HLA type.

Study-level points and caveats: Carriers of CMV plus the relevant HLA were identified by cumulative public TCR beta family frequency. In two of eight donors, the top clonotype was HLA-C-restricted CMV-specific.

Looked up from germline, CDR1 is SGHTA and CDR2 is FQGNSA. This CDR3 is built from 14 residues. V was shortened by 6 bases and J by 0 bases, with 12 bases between the two germline ends. TCRdb re-analysed the reads in MiXCR, keeping a single row per CDR3 protein. The sample holds 450,000 to 600,000 distinct CDR3 sequences, approximately 42% seen once. Remarks on this clonotype: Its antigen is still unknown.

This clonotype originated in a human donor in good health (CMV status not recorded). Some clones in this sample may be carry-over from other donors' samples. Sequences were derived from cultured PBMCs, sampled from culture after CMV antigen stimulation. V is TRBV7-2 and J is TRBJ2-7; D gene ambiguous. The CDR3 sequence: CASRPSRSSYEQYF. DNA for the CDR3: TGTGCCAGCAGGCCCTCCAGGAGCTCCTACGAGCAGTACTTC.